A selection of T cell receptor beta chains follows, all from one sample in a study of T-cell memory formation after mild COVID-19. MiXCR, applied by TCRdb to the 5' RACE reads, yields one record per CDR3 protein. Among fewer than 700,000 distinct CDR3 sequences, approximately 18% were seen once, and the ten largest hold about 11%. Source material: PBMCs or a T cell subset sorted from them (not recorded which). The receptors shown here come from an adult woman who had mild COVID-19 (a few samples of this study predate the infection). Cell type and time point are not known. The CDR3 runs from the conserved cysteine through the conserved F or W. The D gene is left open where the match is weak. For some rows the clone size is stated as once, few or many, or as a class when expanded; others skip it.

abundance: -
j_gene: TRBJ2-1
v_gene: TRBV19
d_gene: -
len: 12
CDR3nt: TGTGCCAGTTCCGTCCGCTCCAATGAGCAGTTCTTC
CDR3aa: CASSVRSNEQFF

abundance: few
j_gene: TRBJ1-3
v_gene: TRBV12-3/TRBV12-4
d_gene: -
len: 14
CDR3nt: TGTGCCAGCAGCTCACAGGGAACCGGGAACACCATATATTTT
CDR3aa: CASSSQGTGNTIYF

abundance: -
j_gene: TRBJ2-3
v_gene: TRBV7-9
d_gene: TRBD1
len: 17
CDR3nt: TGTGCCAGCAGCTTCGGCAGGGGGCGGTTTGGCACAGATACGCAGTATTTT
CDR3aa: CASSFGRGRFGTDTQYF

abundance: -
j_gene: TRBJ2-2
v_gene: TRBV4-1
d_gene: -
len: 14
CDR3nt: TGCGCCAGCAGCCAACACAGCGACACCGGGGAGCTGTTTTTT
CDR3aa: CASSQHSDTGELFF

abundance: few
j_gene: TRBJ2-7
v_gene: TRBV6-5
d_gene: TRBD1
len: 15
CDR3nt: TGTGCCAGCAGTTACGACCGCGACAGGGGGAACGAGCAGTACTTC
CDR3aa: CASSYDRDRGNEQYF

abundance: -
j_gene: TRBJ2-1
v_gene: TRBV12-3/TRBV12-4
d_gene: -
len: 13
CDR3nt: TGTGCCAGCAGTGCCGACAGGAACAATGAGCAGTTCTTC
CDR3aa: CASSADRNNEQFF

abundance: -
j_gene: TRBJ2-7
v_gene: TRBV12-3/TRBV12-4
d_gene: -
len: 15
CDR3nt: TGTGCCAGCAGTTTAGGGGGGGTATGGTTGAGTGAGCAGTACTTC
CDR3aa: CASSLGGVWLSEQYF

abundance: few
j_gene: TRBJ2-7
v_gene: TRBV6-6
d_gene: -
len: 13
CDR3nt: TGTGCCAGCACCCCGGAGGGGGGCTACGAGCAGTACTTC
CDR3aa: CASTPEGGYEQYF

abundance: -
j_gene: TRBJ2-7
v_gene: TRBV7-9
d_gene: -
len: 14
CDR3nt: TGTGCCAGCAGCTCCCCGGGGGACCCCTACGAGCAGTACTTC
CDR3aa: CASSSPGDPYEQYF

abundance: many
j_gene: TRBJ2-1
v_gene: TRBV5-1
d_gene: -
len: 13
CDR3nt: TGCGCCAGCAGCGGACTATACTACAATGAGCAGTTCTTC
CDR3aa: CASSGLYYNEQFF

abundance: -
j_gene: TRBJ1-5
v_gene: TRBV12-3/TRBV12-4
d_gene: -
len: 13
CDR3nt: TGTGCCAGCAGGAGACAGGTCAATCAGCCCCAGCATTTT
CDR3aa: CASRRQVNQPQHF

abundance: few
j_gene: TRBJ2-7
v_gene: TRBV3-1
d_gene: -
len: 14
CDR3nt: TGTGCCAGCAGCTTTAATAGCGGACCCTACGAGCAGTACTTC
CDR3aa: CASSFNSGPYEQYF